A selection of T cell receptor beta chains follows, all from one sample in a study of T cell repertoires and HLA-DP antigens. Repertoires were generated with immunoSEQ multiplex PCR, while TCRdb's copy carries only in-frame clones and drops some. The top ten hold over 0.25% of the sample, which has some 120,000 clones, nearly 95% seen once. No cognate antigen is known for these TCRs. Sequenced sample: CD4+ T cells from PBMCs. These receptors all stem from a woman aged 18-29 years in good health and CMV-seronegative. Each CDR3 is given with its conserved first and last residue. A D gene is named only where the DNA matches it firmly. Some rows mark clone size as missing; the rest say once, few, many or name a class of expanded clone.

TRBJ2-2	-	TRBV7-2	-	TGTGCCAGCGTACATGGACGGACAACGAACACCGGGGAGCTGTTTTTT	CASVHGRTTNTGELFF
TRBJ2-1	-	TRBV21-1	-	TGTGCCAGCAGCAGAACGCAAGGGAATGAGCAGTTCTTC	CASSRTQGNEQFF
TRBJ2-3	once	TRBV5-6	-	TGTGCCAGCAGCTTGGTTCTCGCTAGCACAGATACGCAGTATTTT	CASSLVLASTDTQYF
TRBJ2-5	-	TRBV21-1	-	TGTGCCAGCAGCAGTGGGACTAGCGGGAGGGAGACCCAGTACTTC	CASSSGTSGRETQYF
TRBJ2-5	few	TRBV5-1	-	TGCGCCAGCAGCTTGGAAGGCGGGACAAAAACGGAGACCCAGTACTTC	CASSLEGGTKTETQYF
TRBJ1-4	-	TRBV27	-	TGTGCCAGCAGTTTATCGCGGCTACAAAAACTGTTTTTT	CASSLSRLQKLFF
TRBJ2-3	-	TRBV30	-	TGTGCCCGCTATGACACCCCACCTAGCACAGATACGCAGTATTTT	CARYDTPPSTDTQYF
TRBJ1-1	-	TRBV18	-	TGTGCCAGCTCACCACACCAAGCCAGGGAGGGGGTGAACACTGAAGCTTTCTTT	CASSPHQAREGVNTEAFF
TRBJ2-5	-	TRBV5-1	-	TGCGCCAGCAGCCCCTCCATGGTAGGGGGCCAGTACTTC	CASSPSMVGGQYF
TRBJ1-3	-	TRBV28	-	TGTGCCAGCAGTTTATACACCCCGTTGGGGATAGGAAACACCATATATTTT	CASSLYTPLGIGNTIYF
TRBJ1-2	-	TRBV9	-	TGTGCCAGCAGCGTAGCCATAGGAGTGGACAGTAACTATGGCTACACCTTC	CASSVAIGVDSNYGYTF
TRBJ1-3	-	TRBV19	-	TGTGCCAGTAGTGCACCGGGGGGCCGCGGAAACACCATATATTTT	CASSAPGGRGNTIYF
TRBJ2-5	-	TRBV5-1	-	TGCGCCAGCAGCTTGGCCTTGTCCCAAGAGACCCAGTACTTC	CASSLALSQETQYF
TRBJ1-2	-	TRBV6-1	-	TGTGCCAGCAAGATGGGGGCCTATGGCTACACCTTC	CASKMGAYGYTF
TRBJ2-6	-	TRBV6-5	-	TGTGCCAGCAGAAGGGTATCTGGGGCCAACGTCCTGACTTTC	CASRRVSGANVLTF
TRBJ1-2	-	TRBV11-2	-	TGTGCCAGCAGCTTAGATCTGGCCCTAGCTAACTATGGCTACACCTTC	CASSLDLALANYGYTF
TRBJ1-6	-	TRBV5-5	TRBD1	TGTGCCAGCAGCTTCGACAGGGGGAGCTCCTATAATTCACCCCTCCACTTT	CASSFDRGSSYNSPLHF
TRBJ1-5	-	TRBV23-1	-	TGCGCCAGCAGTCAATCATTGGGGGGCCGGCAGCCCCAGCATTTT	CASSQSLGGRQPQHF
TRBJ2-3	-	TRBV27	-	TGTGCCAGCAGTTTATCGCGTCTCAGGCGAGGGGTCCCAGATACGCAGTATTTT	CASSLSRLRRGVPDTQYF
TRBJ1-5	-	TRBV7-2	-	TGTGCCAGCAGCGGGGACAAAGCTCAGCCCCAGCATTTT	CASSGDKAQPQHF
TRBJ2-7	-	TRBV10-3	TRBD1	TGTGCCATCAGTCCGGGACAGGGCACCTCCTACGAGCAGTACTTC	CAISPGQGTSYEQYF
TRBJ1-5	-	TRBV7-6	TRBD1	TGTGCCAGCAGCCCGAGAGGGGGCTTATATAGCAATCAGCCCCAGCATTTT	CASSPRGGLYSNQPQHF
TRBJ1-1	-	TRBV29-1	TRBD1	TGCAGCGCCGCAGGGGGGCCGAACACTGAAGCTTTCTTT	CSAAGGPNTEAFF
TRBJ1-1	-	TRBV5-6	-	TGTGCCAGCACCCGAACCTTTCAGGGTTCAGCTTTCTTT	CASTRTFQGSAFF
TRBJ1-2	-	TRBV11-2	-	TGTGCCAGCAGCCCCCTCCGGGGTAAGAGTGGCTACACCTTC	CASSPLRGKSGYTF
TRBJ2-7	once	TRBV10-3	TRBD1	TGTGCCATCAGGACGGGACAGGGATACGAGCAGTACTTC	CAIRTGQGYEQYF
TRBJ2-5	-	TRBV6-1	TRBD1	TGTGCCAGCAGTGAAGGGTACAGGGGGCAGGAGACCCAGTACTTC	CASSEGYRGQETQYF
TRBJ2-3	once	TRBV2	-	TGTGCCAGCAGTGATTGGGCCAACACAGATACGCAGTATTTT	CASSDWANTDTQYF
TRBJ1-3	-	TRBV7-9	-	TGTGCCAGCAGCACCCGACAATTCAGCTCTGGAAACACCATATATTTT	CASSTRQFSSGNTIYF
TRBJ2-5	-	TRBV11-2	-	TGTGCCAGCAGCTTAGATGGTAATAGACAAGAGACCCAGTACTTC	CASSLDGNRQETQYF
TRBJ2-4	-	TRBV5-1	-	TGCGCCAGCAGCTTGGCGGACGGACTCGAAATGAACTTC	CASSLADGLEMNF
TRBJ2-2	-	TRBV18	-	TGTGCCAGCTCACCACAACTGGGGGTCGGCTACACCGGGGAGCTGTTTTTT	CASSPQLGVGYTGELFF
TRBJ1-4	-	TRBV5-1	TRBD1	TGCGCCAGCAGCTTGGTAGGGGACAGAAGTGAAAAACTGTTTTTT	CASSLVGDRSEKLFF
TRBJ1-1	-	TRBV20-1	-	TGCAGTGCTAGCCAGAACACTGAAGCTTTCTTT	CSASQNTEAFF
TRBJ1-1	few	TRBV7-9	-	TGTGCCAGCAGCTTAGCGGCGTCAGTTTACACTGAAGCTTTCTTT	CASSLAASVYTEAFF
TRBJ2-7	-	TRBV6-1	-	TGTGCCAGCAGCCAGAAGTGGGGTTGGGAGCAGTACTTC	CASSQKWGWEQYF
TRBJ2-7	-	TRBV10-1	-	TGCGCCAGCAGTGACAGAGCTACGGGAACCCCCTACGAGCAGTACTTC	CASSDRATGTPYEQYF